Shown below are 20 T cell receptor beta chains from a single sample sequenced in a study of OX40 agonist ivuxolimab in advanced cancers. Repertoires were generated with immunoSEQ multiplex PCR, while TCRdb's copy carries only in-frame clones and drops some. Found here are 20,000 to 30,000 clones, about four fifths of them singletons; the top ten hold about 26%. The sample was CD4+ or CD8+ T cells sorted from blood, taken in a trial of the OX40 agonist ivuxolimab. The receptors were gathered from an adult with an advanced solid tumor such as melanoma, head and neck, liver or kidney cancer.

This clone was seen many times. The chain couples TRBV28 to TRBJ2-3; a possible D gene is TRBD2 (6 bases). Trimming cost V 3 bases and J 1 base, with 8 bases left between them. Germline CDR1 and CDR2: MDHEN and SYDVKM. The CDR3 sequence is 14 residues long. CDR3 sequence reads: CASSFVAGTDTQYF. The CDR3 nucleotides are TGTGCCAGCAGTTTTGTAGCGGGCACAGATACGCAGTATTTT.

The genes are TRBV2 and TRBJ2-7; 8 nucleotides agree with TRBD2. The J segment lost 4 bases and the V segment lost 6 bases, leaving 14 bases of the junction unmatched. CDR1 SNHLY and CDR2 FYNNEI come from the germline V gene. CDR3 length: 16 amino acids. CDR3 nucleotide sequence: TGTGCCAGCAGCGGACCCAGGGATAGCGGGATGTACGAGCAGTACTTC. Amino acid sequence: CASSGPRDSGMYEQYF.

This rearrangement joins TRBV6-4 to TRBJ2-7; D ambiguous. The CDR3 extends over 13 amino acids. Trimming removed 6 bases at V and 3 bases at J, with 12 bases between. Per the germline V gene, CDR1 is MRHNA and CDR2 is SNTAGT. CDR3 bases: TGTGCCAGCAGACCCGAAAACTTCTACGAGCAGTACTTC. Protein sequence: CASRPENFYEQYF.

This clone was observed a handful of times. This sequence joins TRBV27 and TRBJ2-3; 10 positions agree with TRBD2. There are 16 residues in the CDR3. The germline CDR1 and CDR2 sequences are MNHEY and SMNVEV (reference sequence). After removal of 4 bases from V and 2 bases from J, the junction contained 6 bases not matched to a gene. The CDR3 reads CASSSLSGRHTDTQYF. CDR3 DNA sequence: TGTGCCAGCAGTTCCCTTAGCGGGAGGCACACAGATACGCAGTATTTT.

This clone was counted once. The CDR3 coding sequence is TGTGCCAGCAGTTACTCGACAGTTGTGGATGAAAAACTGTTTTTT. It yields the protein CASSYSTVVDEKLFF. The rearrangement uses TRBV6-6 and TRBJ1-4; weak D call: TRBD1 (5 bases). This CDR3 has 15 residues. Trimming cost V 0 bases and J 6 bases, with 11 bases left between them. Germline V lookup: CDR1 MNHNY, CDR2 SVGAGI (reference sequence).

The CDR3 coding sequence is TGTGCCAGCAGCTTCGGCGAAGGGACTGAAGCTTTCTTT. This sequence encodes CASSFGEGTEAFF. The rearrangement links TRBV7-6 to TRBJ1-1; the D is unclear. Germline-derived CDR1 and CDR2 are SGHVS and FNYEAQ. Trimming removed 3 bases from V and 5 bases from J, with 10 bases in between. CDR3 length: 13 residues. Full variable domain (missing parts from reference TRBV7-6 and TRBJ1-1): GAGVSQSPRYKVTKRGQDVALRCDPISGHVSLYWYRQALGQGPEFLTYFNYEAQQDKSGLPNDRFSAERPEGSISTLTIQRTEQRDSAMYRCASSFGEGTEAFFGQGTRLTVV.

The V and J genes are TRBV4-1 and TRBJ2-7; 9 bases are shared with TRBD1. The germline gives CDR1 MGHRA, CDR2 YSYEKL. The J segment lost 2 bases and the V segment lost 1 base, leaving 6 bases of the junction unmatched. This CDR3 spans 16 amino acids. The CDR3 coding sequence is TGCGCCAGCAGCCAAGGTGGGGACAGGGTTACCTACGAGCAGTACTTC. Protein product: CASSQGGDRVTYEQYF.

V gene TRBV19 combines with J gene TRBJ2-1, with D hard to call. Trimming cost V 5 bases and J 8 bases, with 10 bases left between them. Germline V gene sequence: CDR1 LNHDA, CDR2 SQIVND (reference sequence). This CDR3 has 12 amino acids. This CDR3 reads CASSFFFDEQFF. The CDR3 DNA reads as TGTGCCAGTAGTTTCTTTTTCGATGAGCAGTTCTTC.

In this sample, this clone turned up once. The rearrangement uses TRBV4-1 and TRBJ2-7; no clear D. The V end lost 1 base, the J end lost 0 bases, and 4 bases lay between the germline ends. Germline V gives CDR1 MGHRA, CDR2 YSYEKL. CDR3 length equals 13 residues. Here the CDR3 reads CASSQGASYEQYF. Written as DNA, the CDR3 is TGCGCCAGCAGCCAAGGAGCCTCCTACGAGCAGTACTTC.

V and J are TRBV7-7 and TRBJ2-5; 7 bases are a match to TRBD2. The V gene's germline CDR1 is SSHAT and CDR2 FNYEAQ (reference sequence). Trimming at V came to 2 bases and at J to 5 bases, leaving 5 bases not matched to a gene. This CDR3 contains 14 residues. This chain's CDR3 is CASSLLTSDETQYF. In DNA, the CDR3 is TGTGCCAGCAGCTTATTAACTAGCGATGAGACCCAGTACTTC.

The rearrangement links TRBV6-4 to TRBJ2-1; no clear D gene. The CDR3 covers 13 residues. Looked up from germline, CDR1 is MRHNA and CDR2 is SNTAGT. Trimming left V 7 bases short and J 4 bases short, with 11 bases between. The CDR3 loop reads CASTGNFYNEQFF. The CDR3 bases are TGTGCCAGCACGGGTAACTTTTACAATGAGCAGTTCTTC.

This clone is deemed hyperexpanded. The CDR3 protein is CAYGPDGTGELFF. CDR3 bases: TGTGCCTACGGACCGGACGGCACCGGGGAGCTGTTTTTT. The chain uses TRBV7-9 and TRBJ2-2; D is ambiguous. CDR1 and CDR2 (germline): SEHNR, FQNEAQ (reference sequence). This CDR3 comprises 13 residues. Trimming cost V 11 bases and J 4 bases, with 14 bases left between them.

The chain couples TRBV28 to TRBJ2-7; D might be TRBD1 (6 bases). This CDR3 is built from 13 residues. Germline CDR1 reads MDHEN; CDR2 reads SYDVKM. Trimming removed 6 bases at V and 3 bases at J, with 12 bases between. CDR3 nucleotide sequence: TGTGCCAGCAGCCACAGGGACCTCTACGAGCAGTACTTC. It yields the protein CASSHRDLYEQYF.

A remark on this clone: The conserved final phenylalanine or tryptophan is absent from the CDR3, which likely points to a read error. The CDR3 sequence is CASSLSGPTEAFL. The CDR3 bases are TGTGCCAGCAGCTTATCAGGGCCCACTGAAGCTTTCCTT. The chain couples TRBV7-8 to TRBJ1-1; D might be TRBD1 (5 bases). CDR1 and CDR2 from the germline V gene are SGHVS and FQNEAQ. This CDR3 has 13 amino acids. Trimming cost V 2 bases and J 4 bases, with 8 bases left between them.

The chain couples TRBV27 to TRBJ2-2; 10 bases match TRBD1. The J segment lost 5 bases and the V segment lost 5 bases, leaving 2 bases of the junction unmatched. The CDR3 loop spans 14 amino acids. Germline CDR1 is MNHEY and CDR2 is SMNVEV (reference sequence). CDR3 in amino acids: CASSLGQGTGELFF. For the CDR3, the DNA is TGTGCCAGCAGTCTGGGACAGGGGACCGGGGAGCTGTTTTTT.

The rearrangement links TRBV19 to TRBJ2-7; D remains ambiguous. Germline V gives CDR1 LNHDA, CDR2 SQIVND (reference sequence). The germline V and J ends were trimmed by 1 base and 0 bases, with 7 bases remaining between them. The CDR3 spans 14 residues. CDR3 amino acids: CASSIVVGSYEQYF. The CDR3 DNA follows: TGTGCCAGTAGTATAGTGGTGGGCTCCTACGAGCAGTACTTC.

This clone was observed a handful of times. The V call is TRBV10-1, the J call TRBJ2-3, with a tentative D call TRBD1 (5 bases). The length of the CDR3 is 13 residues. Germline V gene sequence: CDR1 WNHNN, CDR2 SYGVQD (reference sequence). The V and J ends lost 8 bases and 2 bases respectively, with 11 bases between them. The CDR3 protein is CASGDSYTDTQYF. The CDR3 bases are TGCGCCAGCGGAGACAGTTACACAGATACGCAGTATTTT.

The rearrangement uses TRBV28 and TRBJ2-1, with D uncertain. Germline CDR1 MDHEN, CDR2 SYDVKM. This CDR3 contains 13 residues. The germline V and J ends were trimmed by 5 bases and 10 bases, with 15 bases remaining between them. The CDR3 loop reads CASSPGRSREQFF. CDR3 DNA sequence: TGTGCCAGCAGTCCAGGACGGAGTCGAGAGCAGTTCTTC.

The genes are TRBV6-5 and TRBJ2-7, with D perhaps given as TRBD1 or TRBD2 (6 bases each). The CDR3 consists of 14 residues. CDR1 and CDR2 (germline): MNHEY, SVGAGI. Trimming took off 7 bases at V and 4 bases at J, with 17 bases between the two ends. CDR3 in amino acids: CASNFLEGGYEQYF. The CDR3 DNA sequence: TGTGCCAGCAACTTTTTGGAGGGGGGTTACGAGCAGTACTTC.

This clone was seen a few times. V and J are TRBV27 and TRBJ2-2, with D tentatively TRBD1 or TRBD2 (7 bases each). Germline lookup yields CDR1 MNHEY and CDR2 SMNVEV (reference sequence). The V and J ends lost 5 bases and 7 bases respectively, with 14 bases between them. The CDR3 has 14 amino acids. CDR3 bases: TGTGCCAGCAGTAGCGGGACAGAGAGCGGGGAGCTGTTTTTT. Translation gives CASSSGTESGELFF.